This record concerns one T cell receptor (beta chain) sequence. Produced via immunoSEQ multiplex PCR; TCRdb's table is partial and in-frame only. The top ten hold around 17% of the sample, which has about 50,000 clones, about 83% seen once. These data are taken from a study of blood T cell repertoires in COVID-19. V lost 9 bases to trimming and J lost 0 bases, with 17 bases between them. The CDR3 length is 15 residues. Germline V CDR1 and CDR2: KGHDR, SFDVKD. The genes are TRBV24-1 and TRBJ2-7; possibly TRBD1 for D (5 bases). The sequenced sample consisted of peripheral blood. The sequence derives from a man aged 35 to 55 with acute or convalescent COVID-19. In nucleotides, the CDR3 is TGTGCCACCGGGGCAACCGGCAGTGGCTCCTACGAGCAGTACTTC. The encoded protein is CATGATGSGSYEQYF.